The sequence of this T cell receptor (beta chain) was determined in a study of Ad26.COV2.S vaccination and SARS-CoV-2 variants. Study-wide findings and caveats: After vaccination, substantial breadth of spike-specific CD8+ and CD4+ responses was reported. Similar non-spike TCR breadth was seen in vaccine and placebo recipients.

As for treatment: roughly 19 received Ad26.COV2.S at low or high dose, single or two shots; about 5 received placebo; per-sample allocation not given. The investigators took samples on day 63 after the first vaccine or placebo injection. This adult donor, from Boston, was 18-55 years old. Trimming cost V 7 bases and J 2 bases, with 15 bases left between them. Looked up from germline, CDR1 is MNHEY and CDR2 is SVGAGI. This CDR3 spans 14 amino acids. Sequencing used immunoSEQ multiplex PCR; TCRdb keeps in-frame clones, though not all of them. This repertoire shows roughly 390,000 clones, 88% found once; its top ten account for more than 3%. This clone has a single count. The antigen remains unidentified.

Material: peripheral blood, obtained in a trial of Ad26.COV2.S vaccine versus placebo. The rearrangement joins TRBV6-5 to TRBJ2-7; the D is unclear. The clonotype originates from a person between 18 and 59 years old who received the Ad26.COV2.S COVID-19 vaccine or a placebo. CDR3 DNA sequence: TGTGCCAGCACTGTCACCCTTAGGGCCTACGAGCAGTACTTC. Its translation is CASTVTLRAYEQYF.